This is a list of T cell receptor beta chains from one sample in a study of cytomegalovirus exposure and HLA in healthy donors. Sequenced by immunoSEQ multiplex PCR; TCRdb stores in-frame clones only, minus some. Of roughly 100,000 clones in the sample, roughly two thirds were seen once. The sample taken for sequencing was PBMCs. The receptors come from a man between 25 and 39 years old in good health and CMV-seronegative. The CDR3 runs from the conserved cysteine through the conserved F or W. The D gene is left open where the match is weak. A clone size is listed for some rows: how often the clone was seen (once, few, many), or a class if it is expanded.

TRBV6-5	TRBJ1-1	TRBD1	NA	TGTGCCACCCAACAGGGGGGGAACACTGAAGCTTTCTTT	CATQQGGNTEAFF
TRBV5-4	TRBJ2-7	NA	NA	TGTGCCAGCAGCTTGGCCGGGACGGGACTCTCCTACGAGCAGTACTTC	CASSLAGTGLSYEQYF
TRBV5-5	TRBJ1-3	NA	NA	TGTGCCAGCAGCTCCCGACCCACTAACTCTGGAAACACCATATATTTT	CASSSRPTNSGNTIYF
TRBV19	TRBJ1-4	TRBD1	NA	TGTGCCAGTAGAAGGGACAGGGTATATGAAAAACTGTTTTTT	CASRRDRVYEKLFF
TRBV5-4	TRBJ2-3	NA	NA	TGTGCCAGCAGCTTGTACAGGGAGACAGATACGCAGTATTTT	CASSLYRETDTQYF
TRBV2	TRBJ2-7	TRBD2	NA	TGTGCCAGCAGTGAAACTAGCGGGAGGCCCTACGAGCAGTACTTC	CASSETSGRPYEQYF
TRBV18	TRBJ2-7	TRBD2	NA	TGTGCCAGCTCACCGGCGGGGACTAGTCGTGGCGAGCAGTACTTC	CASSPAGTSRGEQYF
TRBV4-1	TRBJ1-1	NA	NA	TGCGCCAGCAGCCAATCGGGGGTGGGCACTGAAGCTTTCTTT	CASSQSGVGTEAFF
TRBV29-1	TRBJ2-2	NA	NA	TGCAGCGTTGCGGGGGGACAGGTGTTACTCAACACCGGGGAGCTGTTTTTT	CSVAGGQVLLNTGELFF
TRBV18	TRBJ2-1	NA	NA	TGTGCCAGCTCACCTATTCTCGGGGATGAGCAGTTCTTC	CASSPILGDEQFF
TRBV28	TRBJ2-6	NA	NA	TGTGCCAGCAGCGTGAGGGGGTCTGGGGCCAACGGCCTGACTTTC	CASSVRGSGANGLTF
TRBV6-5	TRBJ1-1	TRBD1	few	TGTGCCAGCAGTTACTCGCGACAGGGTTCGACTGAAGCTTTCTTT	CASSYSRQGSTEAFF
TRBV7-2	TRBJ2-5	TRBD2	NA	TGTGCCAGCAGCGGGAGGGCCTTGGAGACCCAGTACTTC	CASSGRALETQYF
TRBV18	TRBJ2-3	TRBD2	few	TGTGCCAGCCATCCAAGCGGGGTGGATACGCAGTATTTT	CASHPSGVDTQYF
TRBV4-2	TRBJ2-1	NA	NA	TGTGCCAGCAGCCAAGATGGGGCCGGACGGAATGAGCAGTTCTTC	CASSQDGAGRNEQFF
TRBV4-3	TRBJ2-7	TRBD1	NA	TGCGCCAGCAGCCAAGGACAGGGTTCCTACGAGCAGTACTTC	CASSQGQGSYEQYF
TRBV7-9	TRBJ1-5	TRBD1	few	TGTGCCAGCAGCTTCAGCTCGGGACAGGGGGAGGGCAATCAGCCCCAGCATTTT	CASSFSSGQGEGNQPQHF
TRBV28	TRBJ2-1	NA	NA	TGTGCCAGCAGAAACGAACTAGGGTACAATGAGCAGTTCTTC	CASRNELGYNEQFF
TRBV2	TRBJ2-5	TRBD2	few	TGTGCCAGCAGTGACTGGGCTAGCGGGAGAGGGGAGACCCAGTACTTC	CASSDWASGRGETQYF
TRBV28	TRBJ2-1	TRBD2	few	TGTGCCAGCAGTTTTCTCCTTAGCGGGGCGTACAATGAGCAGTTCTTC	CASSFLLSGAYNEQFF
TRBV5-1	TRBJ2-3	TRBD2	NA	TGCGCCAGCAGCTTTAGCGGGAGAAGGACAGATACGCAGTATTTT	CASSFSGRRTDTQYF
TRBV7-9	TRBJ1-4	NA	NA	TGTGCCAGCAGCTTAGAATGGGGGCAGAATGAAAAACTGTTTTTT	CASSLEWGQNEKLFF
TRBV15	TRBJ1-1	NA	many	TGTGCCACCAGCCCCCAGGGCACTGAAGCTTTCTTT	CATSPQGTEAFF
TRBV4-1	TRBJ1-4	NA	NA	TGCGCCAGCAGCCAAGGGCCTAAACTGTTTTTT	CASSQGPKLFF